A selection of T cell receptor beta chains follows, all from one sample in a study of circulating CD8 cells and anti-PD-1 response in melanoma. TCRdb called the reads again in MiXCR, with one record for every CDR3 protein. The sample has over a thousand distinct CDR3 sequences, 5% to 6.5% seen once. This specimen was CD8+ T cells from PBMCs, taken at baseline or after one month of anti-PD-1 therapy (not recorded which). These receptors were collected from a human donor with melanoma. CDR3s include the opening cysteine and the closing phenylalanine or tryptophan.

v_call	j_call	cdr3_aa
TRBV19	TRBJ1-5	CASSISRGNQPQHF
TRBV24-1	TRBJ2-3	CATESSGTGSTDTQYF
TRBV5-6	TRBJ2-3	CASSSTGVGGISTDTQYF